This T cell receptor (beta chain) was found in a study of human CD8 memory T cell subsets. UMI-labeled 5' RACE produced the TCR beta libraries. No DNA is given; TCRdb re-called the 5' RACE reads and lists each CDR3 protein once. The sample table includes more than 6,500 distinct CDR3 sequences. General study results and limits: Sequencing was limited to the T cell receptor beta chain.

Germline-derived CDR1 and CDR2 are MDHEN and SYDVKM. The CDR3 totals 15 residues. Frequency places this clonotype as medium-sized. Its antigen is undetermined. This sequence was found in a human donor in good health. Sequencing was performed on CD8+ stem-like memory T cells (TSCM and TCM) sorted from PBMCs. Noted subset: stem-like memory CD8 T cells (TSTEM), CCR7+ PD-1- TIGIT-. The chain joins TRBV28 to TRBJ1-2; as DNA is missing, the TRBD1 call by TCRdb cannot be tested. The CDR3 loop is CASSLGTGDNYGYTF.